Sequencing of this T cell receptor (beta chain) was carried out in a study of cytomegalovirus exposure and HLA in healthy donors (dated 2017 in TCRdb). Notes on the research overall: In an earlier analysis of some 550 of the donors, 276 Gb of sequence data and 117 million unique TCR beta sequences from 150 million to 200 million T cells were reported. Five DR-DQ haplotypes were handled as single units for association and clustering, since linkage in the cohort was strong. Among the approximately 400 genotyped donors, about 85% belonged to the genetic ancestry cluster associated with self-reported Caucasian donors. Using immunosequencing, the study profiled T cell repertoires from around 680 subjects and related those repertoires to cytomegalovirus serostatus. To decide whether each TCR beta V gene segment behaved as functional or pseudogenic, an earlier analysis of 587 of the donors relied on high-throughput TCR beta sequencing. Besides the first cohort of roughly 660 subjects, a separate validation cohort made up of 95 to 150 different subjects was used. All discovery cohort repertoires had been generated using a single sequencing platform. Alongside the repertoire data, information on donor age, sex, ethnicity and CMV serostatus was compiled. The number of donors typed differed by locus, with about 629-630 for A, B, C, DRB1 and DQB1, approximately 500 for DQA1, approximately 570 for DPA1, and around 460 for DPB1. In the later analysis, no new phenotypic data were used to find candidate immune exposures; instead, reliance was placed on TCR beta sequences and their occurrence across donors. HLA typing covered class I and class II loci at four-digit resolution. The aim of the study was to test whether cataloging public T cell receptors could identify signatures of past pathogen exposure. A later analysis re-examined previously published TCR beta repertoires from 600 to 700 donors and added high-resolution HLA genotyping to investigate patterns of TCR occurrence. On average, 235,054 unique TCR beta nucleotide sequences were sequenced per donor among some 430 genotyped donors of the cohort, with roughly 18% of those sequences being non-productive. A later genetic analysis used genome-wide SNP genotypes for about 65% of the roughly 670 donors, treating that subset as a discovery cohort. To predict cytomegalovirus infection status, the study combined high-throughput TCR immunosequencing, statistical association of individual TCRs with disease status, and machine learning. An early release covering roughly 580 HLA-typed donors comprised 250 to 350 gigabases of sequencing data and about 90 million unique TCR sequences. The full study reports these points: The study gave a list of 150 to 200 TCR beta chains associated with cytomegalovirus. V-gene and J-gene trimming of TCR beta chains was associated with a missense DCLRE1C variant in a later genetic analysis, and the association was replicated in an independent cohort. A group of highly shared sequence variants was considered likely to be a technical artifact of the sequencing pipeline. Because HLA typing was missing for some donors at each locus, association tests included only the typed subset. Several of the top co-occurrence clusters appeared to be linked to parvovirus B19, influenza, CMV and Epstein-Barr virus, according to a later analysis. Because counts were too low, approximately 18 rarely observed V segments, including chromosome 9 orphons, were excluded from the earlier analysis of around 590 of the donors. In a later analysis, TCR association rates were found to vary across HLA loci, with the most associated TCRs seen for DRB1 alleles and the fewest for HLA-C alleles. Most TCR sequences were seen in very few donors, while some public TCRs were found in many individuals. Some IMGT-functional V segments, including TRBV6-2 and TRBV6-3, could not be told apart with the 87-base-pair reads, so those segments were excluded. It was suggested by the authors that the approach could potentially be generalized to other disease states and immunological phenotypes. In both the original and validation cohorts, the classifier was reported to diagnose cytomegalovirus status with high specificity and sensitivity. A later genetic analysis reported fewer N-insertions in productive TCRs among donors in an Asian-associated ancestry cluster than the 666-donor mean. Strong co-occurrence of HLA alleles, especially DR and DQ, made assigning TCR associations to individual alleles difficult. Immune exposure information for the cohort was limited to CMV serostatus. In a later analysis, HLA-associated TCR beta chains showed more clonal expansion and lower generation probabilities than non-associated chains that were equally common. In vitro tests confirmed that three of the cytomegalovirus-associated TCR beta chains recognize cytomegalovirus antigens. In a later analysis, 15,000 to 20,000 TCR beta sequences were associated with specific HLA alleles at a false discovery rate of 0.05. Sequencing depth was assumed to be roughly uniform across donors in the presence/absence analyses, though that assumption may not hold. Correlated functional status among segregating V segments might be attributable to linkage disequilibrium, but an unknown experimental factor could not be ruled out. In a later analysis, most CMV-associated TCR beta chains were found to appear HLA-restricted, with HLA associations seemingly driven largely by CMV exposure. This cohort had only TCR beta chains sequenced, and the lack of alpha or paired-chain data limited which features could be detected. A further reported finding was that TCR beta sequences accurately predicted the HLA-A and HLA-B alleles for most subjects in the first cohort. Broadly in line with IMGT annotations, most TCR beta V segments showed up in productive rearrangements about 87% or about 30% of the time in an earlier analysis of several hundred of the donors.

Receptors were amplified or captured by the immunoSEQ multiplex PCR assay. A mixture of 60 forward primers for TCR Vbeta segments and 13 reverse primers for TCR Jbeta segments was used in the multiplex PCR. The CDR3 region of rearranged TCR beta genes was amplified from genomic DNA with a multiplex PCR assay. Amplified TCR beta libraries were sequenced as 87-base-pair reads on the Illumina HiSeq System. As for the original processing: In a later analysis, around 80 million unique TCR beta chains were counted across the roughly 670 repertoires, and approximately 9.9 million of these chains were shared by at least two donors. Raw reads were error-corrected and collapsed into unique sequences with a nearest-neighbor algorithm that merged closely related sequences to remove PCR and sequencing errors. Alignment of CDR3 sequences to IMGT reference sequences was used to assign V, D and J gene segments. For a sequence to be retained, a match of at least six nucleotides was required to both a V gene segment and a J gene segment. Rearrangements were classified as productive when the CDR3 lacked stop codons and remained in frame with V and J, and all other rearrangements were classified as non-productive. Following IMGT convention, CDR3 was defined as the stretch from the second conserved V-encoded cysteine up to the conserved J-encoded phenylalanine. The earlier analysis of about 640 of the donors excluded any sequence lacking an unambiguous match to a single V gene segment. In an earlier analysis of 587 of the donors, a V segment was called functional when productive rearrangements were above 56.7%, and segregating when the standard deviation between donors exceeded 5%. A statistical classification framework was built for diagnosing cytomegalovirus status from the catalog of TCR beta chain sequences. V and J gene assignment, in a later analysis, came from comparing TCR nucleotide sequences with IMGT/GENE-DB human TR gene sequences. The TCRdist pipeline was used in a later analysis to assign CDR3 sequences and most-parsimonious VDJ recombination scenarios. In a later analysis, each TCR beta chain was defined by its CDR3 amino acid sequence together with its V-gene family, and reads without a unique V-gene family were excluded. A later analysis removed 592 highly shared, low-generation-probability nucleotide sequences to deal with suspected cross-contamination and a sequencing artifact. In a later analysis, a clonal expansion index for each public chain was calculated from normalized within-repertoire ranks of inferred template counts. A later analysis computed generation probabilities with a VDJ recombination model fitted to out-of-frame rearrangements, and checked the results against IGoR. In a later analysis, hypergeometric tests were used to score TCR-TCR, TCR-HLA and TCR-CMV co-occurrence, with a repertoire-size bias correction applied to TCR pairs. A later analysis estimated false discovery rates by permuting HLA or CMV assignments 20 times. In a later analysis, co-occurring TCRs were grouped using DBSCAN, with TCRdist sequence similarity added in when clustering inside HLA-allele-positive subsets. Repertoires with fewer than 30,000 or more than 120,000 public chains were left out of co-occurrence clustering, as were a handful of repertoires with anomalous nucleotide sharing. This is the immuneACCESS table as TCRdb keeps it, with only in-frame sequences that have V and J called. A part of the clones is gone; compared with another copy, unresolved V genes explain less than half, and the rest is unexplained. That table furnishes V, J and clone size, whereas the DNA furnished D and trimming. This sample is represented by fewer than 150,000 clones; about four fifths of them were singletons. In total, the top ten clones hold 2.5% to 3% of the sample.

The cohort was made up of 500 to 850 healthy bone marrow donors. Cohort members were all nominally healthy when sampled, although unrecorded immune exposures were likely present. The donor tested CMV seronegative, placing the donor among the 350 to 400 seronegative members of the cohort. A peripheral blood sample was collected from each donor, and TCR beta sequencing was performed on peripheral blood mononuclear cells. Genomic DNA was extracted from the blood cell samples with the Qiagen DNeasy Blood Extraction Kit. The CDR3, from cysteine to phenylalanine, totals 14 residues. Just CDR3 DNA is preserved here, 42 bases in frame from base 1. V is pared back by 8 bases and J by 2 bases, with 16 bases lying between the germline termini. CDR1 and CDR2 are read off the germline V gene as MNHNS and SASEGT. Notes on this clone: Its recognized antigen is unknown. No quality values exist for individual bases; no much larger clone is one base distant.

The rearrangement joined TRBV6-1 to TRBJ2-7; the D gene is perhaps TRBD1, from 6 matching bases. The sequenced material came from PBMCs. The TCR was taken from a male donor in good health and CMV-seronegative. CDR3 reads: CASSMGADTYEQYF. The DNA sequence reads TGTGCCAGCTCTATGGGGGCGGACACCTACGAGCAGTACTTC.